The 11 T cell receptor beta chains below all came from one sample that was sequenced in a study of identical twins. TCRdb analysed the 5' RACE reads with MiXCR anew, one entry per CDR3 protein. The data contain 500,000 to 600,000 distinct CDR3 sequences, less than 25% of them singletons. The data also belong to a second study, concerning T cells expressing NK-cell markers.

The material sequenced was CD4+ T cells sorted from blood. Every receptor here comes from a woman aged 18-35 years in good health.

There are a few counts of this clonotype. The chain links TRBV20-1 to TRBJ1-2, with D possibly being TRBD1 (5 bases). The CDR3 is made up of 15 amino acids. Germline CDR1 DFQATT, CDR2 SNEGSKA (reference sequence). Trimming removed 2 bases at V and 4 bases at J, with 17 bases between. This CDR3 reads CSARSGRGVGYGYTF. The CDR3 DNA sequence: TGCAGTGCTAGATCCGGACGGGGGGTCGGCTATGGCTACACCTTC.

This clonotype was detected a few times. The chain carries TRBV20-1 and TRBJ2-1; 8 positions agree with TRBD2. Germline-derived CDR1 and CDR2 are DFQATT and SNEGSKA (reference sequence). V lost 4 bases to trimming and J lost 9 bases; unmatched junction nucleotides: 14. The CDR3 extends over 15 amino acids. CDR3 bases: TGCAGTGCTAACGCGGGAGGAAGGACCCAAGGTGAGCAGTTCTTC. Its protein product is CSANAGGRTQGEQFF.

This clonotype was found a few times. This chain uses TRBV12-3 or TRBV12-4 with TRBJ2-7; the D is unclear. The CDR3 spans 14 residues. V lost 3 bases and J 1 base, leaving 10 bases between the germline ends. The CDR3 loop is CASSFSYFSYEQYF. The CDR3 DNA reads TGTGCCAGCAGTTTTTCCTATTTTTCCTACGAGCAGTACTTC.

The sample holds a few counts of this clonotype. The chain recombines TRBV12-3 or TRBV12-4 with TRBJ2-4, with D hard to call. Trimming cost V 3 bases and J 0 bases, with 12 bases left between them. The CDR3 consists of 16 residues. CDR3 amino acids: CASSFYTDLAKNIQYF. The CDR3 DNA reads as TGTGCCAGCAGTTTTTACACTGACTTAGCCAAAAACATTCAGTACTTC.

The chain has TRBV4-1 and TRBJ1-1; D is unresolved. This CDR3 is 11 amino acids long. Germline lookup yields CDR1 MGHRA and CDR2 YSYEKL. Trimming pared 0 bases from V and 10 bases from J, leaving 6 bases between. In DNA, the CDR3 is TGCGCCAGCAGCCAAGATGGGAGAGCTTTCTTT. Encoded protein: CASSQDGRAFF.

The V and J genes are TRBV4-1 and TRBJ2-2, with D uncertain. Trimming left V 6 bases short and J 5 bases short, with 13 bases between. This CDR3 is built from 14 residues. Germline lookup yields CDR1 MGHRA and CDR2 YSYEKL. The CDR3 DNA is TGCGCCAGCAGACATCCGGGTTCGACCGGGGAGCTGTTTTTT. Amino acid sequence: CASRHPGSTGELFF.

The CDR3 sequence: CASSSRTSGGSETQYF. CDR3 nucleotide sequence: TGTGCCAGCAGCTCCCGGACTAGCGGGGGGTCGGAGACCCAGTACTTC. The chain employs TRBV3-1 and TRBJ2-5, with 14 bases aligning to TRBD2. V trimming: 5 bases; J trimming: 5 bases; junction bases outside the gene matches: 7. Germline assignment: CDR1 LGHDT and CDR2 YNNKEL (reference sequence). The CDR3 loop spans 16 amino acids.

This clonotype showed up just a few times. The chain recombines TRBV3-1 with TRBJ2-1; 8 bases fit TRBD2. J gave up 9 bases and V 1 base, and 17 bases lay outside the gene matches. Germline V gene lookup returns CDR1 LGHDT and CDR2 YNNKEL (reference sequence). The CDR3 loop spans 18 amino acids. The CDR3 sequence: CASSQGGAGGIGRGEQFF. The CDR3 nucleotides are TGTGCCAGCAGCCAAGGGGGGGCGGGAGGCATCGGTAGGGGTGAGCAGTTCTTC.

This chain joins TRBV6-2 or TRBV6-3 and TRBJ2-7; 7 nucleotides align to TRBD2. Germline lookup yields CDR1 MNHEY and CDR2 SVGEGT. Germline trimming cut 7 bases from V and 4 bases from J; bases unmatched to any gene: 10. There are 14 residues in the CDR3. CDR3 sequence: CASNEGGRTYEQYF. For the CDR3, the DNA is TGTGCCAGCAACGAGGGCGGGAGAACGTACGAGCAGTACTTC.

The sample holds a few counts of this clonotype. This chain connects TRBV20-1 to TRBJ2-3; D unclear. CDR1 and CDR2 (germline): DFQATT, SNEGSKA (reference sequence). V lost 1 base, J lost 4 bases, and 12 bases lay in between. This CDR3 comprises 14 residues. CDR3 amino acids: CSARVPRKADTQYF. The DNA of the CDR3 is TGCAGTGCTAGAGTGCCCAGAAAAGCAGATACGCAGTATTTT.

The chain carries TRBV5-1 and TRBJ2-1, with TRBD2 identical over 11 bases. Per the germline V gene, CDR1 is SGHRS and CDR2 is YFSETQ. V was clipped by 2 bases and J by 5 bases; unmatched bases: 6. The CDR3 consists of 16 residues. The CDR3 coding sequence is TGCGCCAGCAGCTTCTTAGCGGGGGGGCCCCACAATGAGCAGTTCTTC. This encodes CASSFLAGGPHNEQFF.